One sample yielded the 24 T cell receptor beta chains listed below, sequenced in a study of blood T cells in healthy people across ages. The authors ran a second PCR of roughly 6 to 11 cycles using a sample-barcoded 5' primer and a J-beta primer mix. TCRdb re-analysed the 5' RACE reads in MiXCR, keeping a single row per CDR3 protein. The sample includes some 760,000 distinct CDR3 sequences, just under 25% of them seen just once. The sample was also linked to a second study, of T cells of mothers and their children.

The sequencing sample was made of blood. These receptors were taken from a boy between 10 and 17 years old in good health.

This clonotype has just a few counts. The V and J genes are TRBV12-3 or TRBV12-4 and TRBJ2-4; 7 bases fit TRBD1. The CDR3 loop spans 14 amino acids. Trimming removed 7 bases from V and 0 bases from J; junction bases left unmatched: 3. CDR3 nucleotide sequence: TGTGCCAGCACGACAGGGCTAGCCAAAAACATTCAGTACTTC. Translating gives CASTTGLAKNIQYF.

The genes are TRBV29-1 and TRBJ2-6; D assignment may be TRBD1 or TRBD2 (5 bases each). Trimming removed 6 bases from V and 4 bases from J, with 19 bases in between. The CDR3 loop spans 16 amino acids. CDR1 and CDR2 from the germline V gene are SQVTM and ANQGSEA. CDR3 sequence (DNA): TGCAGCGTCCGGGGCGAGGGTATAGTAGGGGCCAACGTCCTGACTTTC. It is translated as CSVRGEGIVGANVLTF.

The J gene is TRBJ2-7, the V gene TRBV20-1; 9 bases align to TRBD1. Trimming at V came to 2 bases and at J to 8 bases, leaving 13 bases not matched to a gene. Germline V gene sequence: CDR1 DFQATT, CDR2 SNEGSKA (reference sequence). The CDR3 sequence is 15 residues long. The chain's CDR3 is CSARFPGTGTVQQYF. In DNA, the CDR3 is TGCAGTGCTAGATTCCCCGGGACAGGGACTGTGCAGCAGTACTTC.

V and J are TRBV9 and TRBJ2-5; 12 bases agree with TRBD2. The CDR3 length is 15 residues. Trimming at V came to 0 bases and at J to 5 bases, leaving 2 bases not matched to a gene. The germline V gene encodes CDR1 SGDLS and CDR2 YYNGEE. The CDR3 is CASSVGLAGDETQYF. The CDR3 DNA is TGTGCCAGCAGCGTAGGACTAGCGGGGGATGAGACCCAGTACTTC.

The rearrangement joins TRBV13 to TRBJ1-4; no clear D. This CDR3 contains 12 residues. Deletions cut 4 bases from V and 8 bases from J, with 8 bases between. Germline V lookup: CDR1 PRHDT, CDR2 FYEKMQ (reference sequence). The CDR3 is CASSSNPEKLFF. In DNA form, the CDR3 reads TGTGCCAGCAGCTCAAACCCGGAAAAACTGTTTTTT.

The chain has TRBV29-1 and TRBJ1-2; D perhaps matches TRBD1 (5 bases). There are 13 residues in the CDR3. The V gene's germline CDR1 is SQVTM and CDR2 ANQGSEA. Trimming removed 7 bases from V and 6 bases from J, with 18 bases in between. The CDR3 DNA sequence: TGCAGCGCTCGTCGGGACGGCCTCGATGGCTACACCTTC. It codes for CSARRDGLDGYTF.

V gene TRBV12-3 or TRBV12-4 combines with J gene TRBJ1-2; weak D call: TRBD1 (6 bases). The CDR3 loop spans 14 amino acids. Trimming pared 3 bases from V and 4 bases from J, leaving 12 bases between. The CDR3 DNA reads as TGTGCCAGCAGTTTGGAATGGGGGCCCTATGGCTACACCTTC. This codes for CASSLEWGPYGYTF.

J is TRBJ2-1 and V is TRBV7-2, with a weak D call TRBD2 (6 bases). This CDR3 region has 15 residues. In germline, CDR1 is SGHTA, CDR2 FQGNSA. Trimming left V 5 bases short and J 8 bases short, with 19 bases between. The CDR3 sequence is CASSPGLYKRDEQFF. DNA for the CDR3: TGTGCCAGCAGCCCCGGACTATATAAAAGGGATGAGCAGTTCTTC.

The chain links TRBV7-8 to TRBJ2-3, with TRBD1 as a possible D gene (6 bases). V was pared by 4 bases and J by 2 bases, with 13 bases between. CDR3 length equals 15 residues. In germline, CDR1 is SGHVS, CDR2 FQNEAQ. The CDR3 region has the DNA TGTGCCAGCAGCTCCCAGGGGAAAATCACAGATACGCAGTATTTT. Its protein product is CASSSQGKITDTQYF.

The chain links TRBV10-3 to TRBJ1-4; 7 nucleotides align to TRBD1. CDR1 is ENHRY, CDR2 SYGVKD, per germline. This CDR3 contains 14 residues. Unmatched junction bases numbered 9, after V lost 7 bases and J lost 7 bases. CDR3 in DNA: TGTGCCATCAATAACCGACAGGGTGGTGAAAAACTGTTTTTT. This sequence encodes CAINNRQGGEKLFF.

The chain joins TRBV3-1 to TRBJ2-4, with TRBD2 as a possible D gene (5 bases). The CDR3 contains 16 residues. Deletions cut 0 bases from V and 9 bases from J, with 18 bases between. Germline CDR1 is LGHDT and CDR2 is YNNKEL (reference sequence). The DNA for the CDR3 is TGTGCCAGCAGCCAAGATCGGGTTAGCGCAGTTATCATTCAGTACTTC. Encoded protein: CASSQDRVSAVIIQYF.

This clonotype appeared a few times. The chain links TRBV7-2 to TRBJ2-2, with 15 bases fitting TRBD2. The CDR3 sequence is 19 residues long. The trim removed 2 bases at V and 4 bases at J, leaving 8 bases unmatched. The germline gives CDR1 SGHTA, CDR2 FQGNSA. The CDR3 bases are TGTGCCAGCAGCTTACTAGGACTAGCGGGGGGGCCGGTCACCGGGGAGCTGTTTTTT. Translation: CASSLLGLAGGPVTGELFF.

This clonotype was counted between two and nine times. This chain uses TRBV5-1 with TRBJ2-3; 8 bases line up with TRBD1. V trimming: 1 base; J trimming: 1 base; junction bases outside the gene matches: 5. Germline-derived CDR1 and CDR2 are SGHRS and YFSETQ. This CDR3 is 16 amino acids long. The CDR3, as DNA: TGCGCCAGCAGCTTGCGACAGGGGATAGGCACAGATACGCAGTATTTT. Translating it yields CASSLRQGIGTDTQYF.

The CDR3 loop is CASSFHGRGAEQFF. The CDR3 nucleotides read TGTGCCAGCAGTTTTCACGGTAGGGGTGCTGAGCAGTTCTTC. The chain joins TRBV12-3 or TRBV12-4 to TRBJ2-1, with D possibly TRBD1 on 5 matching bases. This CDR3 comprises 14 residues. Trimming pared 3 bases from V and 9 bases from J, leaving 15 bases between.

This clonotype has just a few counts. The V gene is TRBV20-1, the J gene TRBJ2-1; D ambiguous. V was shortened by 3 bases and J by 5 bases, with 20 bases between the two germline ends. This CDR3 has 16 amino acids. Germline V lookup: CDR1 DFQATT, CDR2 SNEGSKA (reference sequence). The CDR3 nucleotides read TGCAGTGCTAGCCCGGACCCTCCCGGCTGGGACAATGAGCAGTTCTTC. This gives the protein CSASPDPPGWDNEQFF.

This clonotype has only a few counts. This chain's CDR3 is CASSRDRDTPYEQYF. The CDR3 nucleotides read TGTGCCAGCAGTCGAGACCGGGACACTCCCTACGAGCAGTACTTC. V usage is TRBV6-5 and J usage is TRBJ2-7; tentatively, D is TRBD1 (6 bases). Germline CDR1 MNHEY, CDR2 SVGAGI. The CDR3 loop spans 15 amino acids. V lost 5 bases to trimming and J lost 2 bases, with 16 bases between them.

This clonotype was picked up a small number of times. The chain couples TRBV19 to TRBJ2-1, with 7 bases aligning to TRBD1. The ends lost 5 bases at V and 8 bases at J; junction bases unmatched: 9. CDR1 LNHDA and CDR2 SQIVND come from the germline V gene (reference sequence). CDR3 length: 14 residues. DNA of the CDR3: TGTGCCAGTAGTTACGAAAGGGGGCCGGATGAGCAGTTCTTC. Translated: CASSYERGPDEQFF.

This clonotype was counted a few times. The chain couples TRBV6-1 to TRBJ2-1; the D is unclear. With 1 base removed from V and 6 bases from J, the gap between germline ends came to 13 bases. CDR1 is MNHNS, CDR2 SASEGT, per germline. This CDR3 region has 15 residues. The CDR3 protein is CASSEGIRTSNEQFF. The DNA of the CDR3 is TGTGCCAGCAGTGAAGGAATTAGAACGTCCAATGAGCAGTTCTTC.

In its sample, this clonotype was seen a few times. J is TRBJ2-2 and V is TRBV29-1, with D hard to call. Per germline, CDR1 SQVTM and CDR2 ANQGSEA. CDR3 length: 14 amino acids. V was shortened by 7 bases and J by 2 bases, with 14 bases between the two germline ends. The CDR3 region is CSAGSGGNTGELFF. The CDR3, as DNA: TGCAGCGCCGGCTCGGGCGGCAACACCGGGGAGCTGTTTTTT.

The chain recombines TRBV7-9 with TRBJ2-5, with D possibly being TRBD1 (7 bases). This CDR3 comprises 17 residues. V was shortened by 5 bases and J by 1 base, with 20 bases between the two germline ends. CDR1 and CDR2 from the germline V gene are SEHNR and FQNEAQ (reference sequence). For the CDR3, the DNA is TGTGCCAGCAGCCACCCGGCGGGACAGACCCTCCAAGAGACCCAGTACTTC. Protein: CASSHPAGQTLQETQYF.

This clonotype was counted between two and nine times. The genes are TRBV20-1 and TRBJ2-3; 8 bases map to TRBD2. After removal of 1 base from V and 4 bases from J, the junction contained 4 bases not matched to a gene. CDR3 length: 14 amino acids. Germline lookup yields CDR1 DFQATT and CDR2 SNEGSKA (reference sequence). The CDR3 region is CSARGRGGADTQYF. The CDR3, as DNA: TGCAGTGCTAGAGGTCGGGGGGGGGCAGATACGCAGTATTTT.

This clonotype was counted only a few times. The chain joins TRBV6-5 to TRBJ1-1, with a possible D match to TRBD1 (6 bases). The CDR3 has 14 residues. Germline-derived CDR1 and CDR2 are MNHEY and SVGAGI. Deletions cut 6 bases from V and 2 bases from J, with 13 bases between. The CDR3 sequence is CASRYLTGNTEAFF. CDR3 coding DNA: TGTGCCAGCAGATACCTGACAGGAAACACTGAAGCTTTCTTT.

The chain is built from TRBV4-1 and TRBJ2-7; 9 bases align to TRBD2. Germline V lookup: CDR1 MGHRA, CDR2 YSYEKL. The V segment lost 2 bases and the J segment 3 bases; nucleotides outside the gene matches: 2. The CDR3 sequence is 14 residues long. CDR3 region: CASSQLAGSYEQYF. The CDR3 DNA follows: TGCGCCAGCAGCCAACTAGCGGGAAGCTACGAGCAGTACTTC.

Points on this clonotype: At one of its ends the junction is not consistent with the germline gene, which may arise from a read error. The chain has TRBV7-9 and TRBJ2-5, with D possibly TRBD1 on 5 matching bases. The germline gives CDR1 SEHNR, CDR2 FQNEAQ (reference sequence). The CDR3 runs 13 residues. CDR3 amino acids: CASSPRGQEAQYF. The CDR3 region has the DNA TGTGCCAGCAGCCCTCGAGGACAAGAGGCCCAGTACTTC.